The 9 T cell receptor beta chains reported below all come from one sample, sequenced in a study of blood T cell repertoires in COVID-19. The assay was immunoSEQ multiplex PCR, and TCRdb's table has in-frame clones only and misses some. Among 70,000 to 75,000 clones listed, less than 80% were seen once. The specimen was peripheral blood. The receptors were gathered from a man in his fifties or sixties with active or convalescent COVID-19.

The CDR3 is CASSSGQGAVNYGYTF. DNA for the CDR3: TGTGCCAGCAGCTCAGGACAGGGGGCGGTCAACTATGGCTACACCTTC. V usage is TRBV5-4 and J usage is TRBJ1-2; 11 bases map to TRBD1. The CDR3 is 16 residues long. The V gene's germline CDR1 is SGHNT and CDR2 YYREEE (reference sequence). With V trimmed by 3 bases and J by 2 bases, 6 bases remained unmatched.

The chain has TRBV19 and TRBJ2-5; TRBD1 is a possible D gene (6 bases). This CDR3 comprises 13 residues. The germline V and J ends were trimmed by 9 bases and 4 bases, with 15 bases remaining between them. Germline V gene lookup returns CDR1 LNHDA and CDR2 SQIVND (reference sequence). This CDR3 reads CASSESDRETQYF. In nucleotides, the CDR3 is TGTGCCAGCAGTGAATCGGACAGAGAGACCCAGTACTTC.

CDR3 protein: CASSQTGSPANTEAFF. The DNA for the CDR3 is TGTGCCAGCAGCCAGACAGGGTCTCCCGCGAACACTGAAGCTTTCTTT. V is TRBV3-1 (or the pseudogene TRBV3-2) and J is TRBJ1-1, with TRBD1 matching over 7 bases. Germline V lookup: CDR1 LGHDT, CDR2 YNNKEL (reference sequence). The CDR3 loop spans 16 amino acids. V lost 3 bases, J lost 1 base, and 8 bases stayed unmatched.

The chain is built from TRBV14 and TRBJ2-5; D is perhaps TRBD2 (5 bases). The germline CDR1 and CDR2 sequences are SGHDN and FVKESK. The CDR3 contains 13 residues. The V end lost 3 bases, the J end lost 0 bases, and 5 bases lay between the germline ends. CDR3 region: CASSHGNQETQYF. The CDR3 DNA follows: TGTGCCAGCAGCCACGGGAACCAAGAGACCCAGTACTTC.

CDR3 sequence reads: CSASRGTGATGELFF. As DNA, the CDR3 is TGCAGTGCTAGTAGAGGGACAGGGGCGACCGGGGAGCTGTTTTTT. The gene calls are TRBV20-1 and TRBJ2-2; 10 bases are shared with TRBD1. Trimming cost V 3 bases and J 5 bases; bases outside gene matches: 6. The germline V gene encodes CDR1 DFQATT and CDR2 SNEGSKA (reference sequence). The CDR3 is 15 amino acids.

V is TRBV4-1 and J is TRBJ2-3, with TRBD1 identical over 8 bases. Per the germline V gene, CDR1 is MGHRA and CDR2 is YSYEKL. The CDR3 has 16 amino acids. V shed 2 bases, J shed 3 bases, and the junction held 7 bases outside the gene matches. The CDR3 DNA reads as TGCGCCAGCAGCCAAAGAAACGGACAGGGAACAGATACGCAGTATTTT. Residues: CASSQRNGQGTDTQYF.

This sequence joins TRBV5-1 and TRBJ2-2; possibly TRBD2 for D (5 bases). V was cut by 2 bases and J by 5 bases, with 7 bases left in between. The CDR3 length is 13 residues. Germline V gene lookup returns CDR1 SGHRS and CDR2 YFSETQ. CDR3 loop: CASSLGGTGELFF. CDR3 in DNA: TGCGCCAGCAGCTTAGGAGGAACCGGGGAGCTGTTTTTT.

This sequence joins TRBV5-1 and TRBJ2-7, with TRBD2 matching over 9 bases. The CDR3 has 15 amino acids. Germline CDR1 reads SGHRS; CDR2 reads YFSETQ. V was clipped by 5 bases and J by 0 bases; unmatched bases: 6. This chain's CDR3 is CASRTTSGSSYEQYF. CDR3 DNA: TGCGCCAGCAGAACGACTAGCGGTAGCTCCTACGAGCAGTACTTC. Variable domain in full (rest from reference TRBV5-1 and TRBJ2-7): KAGVTQTPRYLIKTRGQQVTLSCSPISGHRSVSWYQQTPGQGLQFLFEYFSETQRNKGNFPGRFSGRQFSNSRSEMNVSTLELGDSALYLCASRTTSGSSYEQYFGPGTRLTVT.

This clone occurred once. The chain is built from TRBV4-2 and TRBJ2-3, with 10 bases aligning to TRBD2. Germline V CDR1 and CDR2: LGHNA, YNFKEQ. J was trimmed by 3 bases and V by 2 bases; bases with no gene match: 8. This CDR3 spans 17 amino acids. This CDR3 is CASSQLAGDQGTDTQYF. CDR3 nucleotides: TGTGCCAGCAGCCAACTAGCGGGGGACCAGGGGACAGATACGCAGTATTTT.